This T cell receptor beta chain was captured in a study of T cell changes during pregnancy in multiple sclerosis. The method was immunoSEQ multiplex PCR; TCRdb's version includes in-frame clones alone and lacks a portion of them. The table includes more than 65,000 clones, approximately 92% detected once. Germline V gene data show CDR1 as SGHTS and CDR2 as YDEGEE. There are 15 residues in the CDR3. Unmatched junction bases numbered 8, after V lost 4 bases and J lost 5 bases. The sequencing here drew on peripheral blood, taken in the first trimester of pregnancy. This sequence originates from a female donor with multiple sclerosis, enrolled in a pregnancy study. The rearrangement joins TRBV5-8 to TRBJ1-5; 8 bases agree with TRBD1. CDR3 in DNA: TGTGCCAGCAGCGCGGGACAGGTAGGGGATCAGCCCCAGCATTTT. This encodes CASSAGQVGDQPQHF.